Given below is one T cell receptor (beta chain) in context. The antigen remains undetermined. The record originates from a study of cytomegalovirus exposure and HLA in healthy donors. The primer mix had 60 Vbeta and 13 Jbeta primers. TCRdb's table, derived via immunoSEQ multiplex PCR, lists solely in-frame clones and lacks some. In total, the table holds around 34,000 clones. General study results and limits: A later analysis showed that HLA-associated TCR beta chains had undergone more clonal expansion than equally common others. Testing in vitro showed three CMV-associated chains specific for CMV antigens. In a later analysis, TCR beta V- and J-gene trimming showed a link to a missense DCLRE1C variant.

Germline V gives CDR1 SGHRS, CDR2 YFSETQ. Trimming removed 3 bases from V and 3 bases from J; junction bases left unmatched: 9. CDR3 length: 16 amino acids. J is TRBJ2-7 and V is TRBV5-1; 10 nucleotides agree with TRBD2. The source material was PBMCs. The receptor was derived from a woman aged 40 to 49 in good health and CMV-seropositive. The CDR3 loop is CASSSGTGTSVYEQYF. In DNA form, the CDR3 reads TGCGCCAGCAGCTCGGGAACCGGGACTAGCGTCTACGAGCAGTACTTC.